The 19 T cell receptor beta chains listed next were all sequenced from one sample in a study of vaccination and CD4 T cells after COVID-19. These receptors' antigens are unknown. The treatment was: approximately nine-day PBMC culture with coronavirus spike peptide pools or control peptides (ViraFEST assay). Sequence data for DNA of cultured CD4+ T cells were generated by the Oncomine TCR Beta short-read assay. TCRdb reprocessed the PCR reads with MiXCR, giving one entry per CDR3 protein. The sample has around 20,000 distinct CDR3 sequences, 48% seen once. The sequenced material came from CD4+ T cells from blood, cultured in vitro. The receptors were sampled from a human donor who had recovered from COVID-19.

J is TRBJ2-7 and V is TRBV20-1; a possible D gene is TRBD1 (5 bases). V was clipped by 0 bases and J by 0 bases, with 12 bases between them. Per germline, CDR1 DFQATT and CDR2 SNEGSKA (reference sequence). This CDR3 region has 15 residues. CDR3 sequence reads: CSARDSGAASYEQYF. Written as DNA, the CDR3 is TGCAGTGCTAGAGATTCTGGGGCCGCCTCCTACGAGCAGTACTTC.

This clonotype has a handful of counts. The chain couples TRBV7-9 to TRBJ1-2, with D uncertain. The V gene lost 3 bases and the J gene lost 7 bases, with 12 bases spanning the gap. The germline V gene has CDR1 SEHNR and CDR2 FQNEAQ (reference sequence). The CDR3 spans 13 residues. The CDR3 reads CASSLGRDFGYTF. CDR3 bases: TGTGCCAGCAGCTTGGGGAGAGATTTTGGCTACACCTTC. The complete variable domain, with remaining parts taken from reference TRBV7-9 and TRBJ1-2, reads DTGVSQNPRHKITKRGQNVTFRCDPISEHNRLYWYRQTLGQGPEFLTYFQNEAQLEKSRLLSDRFSAERPKGSFSTLEIQRTEQGDSAMYLCASSLGRDFGYTFGSGTRLTVV.

The chain employs TRBV28 and TRBJ1-2, with D uncertain. Looked up from germline, CDR1 is MDHEN and CDR2 is SYDVKM. The CDR3 loop spans 13 amino acids. V lost 5 bases, J lost 4 bases, and 11 bases lay in between. In DNA, the CDR3 is TGTGCCAGCAGTACCCCTAACACCTATGGCTACACCTTC. This encodes CASSTPNTYGYTF.

This chain uses TRBV27 with TRBJ1-1; D might be TRBD1 (6 bases). Per germline, CDR1 MNHEY and CDR2 SMNVEV (reference sequence). The CDR3 totals 13 residues. Trimming pared 4 bases from V and 7 bases from J, leaving 13 bases between. CDR3: CASSSQGIGEAFF. CDR3 DNA sequence: TGTGCCAGCAGTTCCCAGGGGATCGGTGAAGCTTTCTTT.

About this clonotype: Compared with germline, one end of the junction differs, possibly owing to a read error. The CDR3: CASSLYPRGATGELFF. The CDR3 region has the DNA TGTGCTAGCAGCTTATATCCGAGGGGGGCCACCGGGGAGCTGTTTTTT. The rearrangement joins TRBV7-7 to TRBJ2-2; D assignment may be TRBD1 or TRBD2 (6 bases each). The germline V gene has CDR1 SSHAT and CDR2 FNYEAQ (reference sequence). The CDR3 extends over 16 amino acids. The variable domain in full, with the rest retrieved from reference TRBV7-7 and TRBJ2-2, is GAGVSQSPRYKVTKRGQDVTLRCDPISSHATLYWYQQALGQGPEFLTYFNYEAQPDKSGLPSDRFSAERPEGSISTLTIQRTEQRDSAMYRCASSLYPRGATGELFFGEGSRLTVL.

V and J are TRBV14 and TRBJ2-1; TRBD2 matches at 8 bases. The V gene end was trimmed by 3 bases and the J gene end by 5 bases; junction bases not matched to a gene: 9. The CDR3 has 16 residues. Per germline, CDR1 SGHDN and CDR2 FVKESK. This CDR3 is CASSHIWTSIDNEQFF. As DNA, the CDR3 is TGTGCCAGCAGCCATATCTGGACTAGCATCGACAATGAGCAGTTCTTC.

The chain employs TRBV11-2 and TRBJ2-5; a weak D match, TRBD2 (5 bases). The length of the CDR3 is 14 residues. Germline V gives CDR1 SGHAT, CDR2 FQNNGV. With 5 bases removed from V and 4 bases from J, the gap between germline ends came to 14 bases. CDR3 in amino acids: CASSLIFGVETQYF. As DNA, the CDR3 is TGTGCCAGCAGCCTTATTTTCGGGGTAGAGACCCAGTACTTC.

This clonotype was found once. V gene TRBV6-4 combines with J gene TRBJ1-2, with D unresolved. Germline lookup yields CDR1 MRHNA and CDR2 SNTAGT. V dropped 2 bases and J dropped 2 bases, with 21 bases sitting between them. This CDR3 contains 18 residues. This chain's CDR3 is CASSDHRSPIQLNYGYTF. CDR3 bases: TGTGCCAGCAGTGACCATCGCTCCCCGATCCAATTGAACTATGGCTACACCTTC.

Only a few counts were recorded for this clonotype. Here the CDR3 reads CASTGQLETQYF. In DNA, the CDR3 is TGTGCCAGCACCGGGCAACTGGAGACCCAGTACTTC. The J gene is TRBJ2-5, the V gene TRBV6-1; D unresolved. The V end was cut by 7 bases, the J end by 5 bases, with 11 bases between. CDR3 length: 12 amino acids. Per germline, CDR1 MNHNS and CDR2 SASEGT.

The chain has TRBV2 and TRBJ1-1, with D uncertain. Germline V gene data show CDR1 as SNHLY and CDR2 as FYNNEI. V lost 0 bases and J 10 bases, leaving 15 bases between the germline ends. The CDR3 totals 14 residues. The CDR3: CASSEATYKAGAFF. In DNA, the CDR3 is TGTGCCAGCAGTGAAGCTACGTACAAAGCCGGAGCTTTCTTT.

The chain uses TRBV5-1 and TRBJ2-2; no clear D. Germline lookup yields CDR1 SGHRS and CDR2 YFSETQ. The CDR3 runs 12 residues. Between the trimmed V and J ends, which lost 2 bases and 5 bases, there was a span of 4 bases. The CDR3 loop is CASSFGTGELFF. Here the CDR3 DNA reads TGCGCCAGCAGCTTCGGAACCGGGGAGCTGTTTTTT.

The V and J genes are TRBV5-4 and TRBJ2-7, with 9 bases aligning to TRBD1. The CDR3 length is 13 residues. The V segment lost 3 bases and the J segment 5 bases; nucleotides outside the gene matches: 3. Germline V gene sequence: CDR1 SGHNT, CDR2 YYREEE (reference sequence). Written as DNA, the CDR3 is TGTGCCAGCAGCTGGGACAGGGTCCACGAGCAGTACTTC. Amino acids: CASSWDRVHEQYF.

This chain joins TRBV6-1 and TRBJ2-5; D is tentatively TRBD1 or TRBD2 (5 bases each). The CDR3 spans 14 residues. V shed 4 bases and J shed 5 bases, with 14 bases lying between them. Per germline, CDR1 MNHNS and CDR2 SASEGT. CDR3 bases: TGTGCCAGCAGTGTAGTGGGGGTTTGGGAGACCCAGTACTTC. Translating gives CASSVVGVWETQYF.

J is TRBJ2-1 and V is TRBV20-1; TRBD2 might be the D (6 bases). The CDR3 length is 14 residues. Trimming removed 3 bases at V and 5 bases at J, with 14 bases between. The germline CDR1 and CDR2 sequences are DFQATT and SNEGSKA (reference sequence). DNA for the CDR3: TGCAGTGCTAGTGGTGGCGGGAAACACAATGAGCAGTTCTTC. It yields the protein CSASGGGKHNEQFF.

The V and J genes are TRBV11-3 and TRBJ2-1; D remains unclear. The CDR3 is made up of 14 amino acids. CDR1 and CDR2 from the germline V gene are SGHNT and YENEEA. Trimming stripped 1 base from V and 7 bases from J, with 11 bases between. CDR3: CASSLATFRNEQFF. The CDR3 coding sequence is TGTGCCAGCAGCTTAGCCACCTTTAGGAATGAGCAGTTCTTC.

The J gene is TRBJ2-5, the V gene TRBV2; the match to TRBD2 covers 8 bases. Germline CDR1 is SNHLY and CDR2 is FYNNEI. J was trimmed by 5 bases and V by 10 bases; bases with no gene match: 18. The CDR3 consists of 16 residues. Here the CDR3 DNA reads TGTGCCACCTCCGGAGGGCTTAGCGGGATCGGGGAGACCCAGTACTTC. It encodes CATSGGLSGIGETQYF.

This clonotype has just a few counts. This rearrangement joins TRBV24-1 to TRBJ2-1; the match to TRBD2 covers 11 bases. Unmatched junction bases numbered 14, after V lost 5 bases and J lost 6 bases. This CDR3 region has 18 residues. CDR1 and CDR2 (germline): KGHDR, SFDVKD. This CDR3 reads CATSGGLLAGVSRNEQFF. The CDR3 bases are TGTGCCACCAGTGGGGGTTTACTAGCGGGAGTTTCTCGCAATGAGCAGTTCTTC.

The chain joins TRBV20-1 to TRBJ1-4; D is possibly TRBD1 (6 bases). CDR3 length: 15 residues. In germline, CDR1 is DFQATT, CDR2 SNEGSKA (reference sequence). V lost 5 bases to trimming and J lost 8 bases, with 21 bases between them. In nucleotides, the CDR3 is TGCAGTGCTGCCTCATCTCCGGGACACAGAGAAAAACTGTTTTTT. Its translation: CSAASSPGHREKLFF.

This chain joins TRBV25-1 and TRBJ2-7; D is unresolved. V was pared by 4 bases and J by 4 bases, with 11 bases between. CDR1 and CDR2 from the germline V gene are MGHDK and SYGVNS. This CDR3 has 13 residues. CDR3 region: CASSVRVSYEQYF. The CDR3 DNA is TGTGCCAGCAGTGTCCGCGTGTCTTACGAGCAGTACTTC.